This T cell receptor (beta chain) was identified during a study of T-cell reconstitution after alpha-beta-depleted transplantation in children. Overall study results and limits: Diversity and T-cell counts at one year after transplant derived mostly from new T cells. About two months after transplant, alpha-beta T cells reportedly came from several hundred expanded graft clones. Surviving recipient T cells and thymic progenitors accounted for the high day-60 TCRbeta diversity observed in some patients.

TCRbeta library construction was performed incorporating unique molecular identifiers. TCRdb ran MiXCR on the PCR reads and lists one entry per CDR3 protein. The sample shows a few hundred thousand distinct CDR3 sequences, roughly a quarter of them seen only once. A note on this clonotype: Its specificity is not known.

V lost 4 bases, J lost 6 bases, and 21 bases lay in between. The germline CDR1 and CDR2 sequences are SNHLY and FYNNEI. The CDR3 consists of 16 residues. The V call is TRBV2, the J call TRBJ1-1; D possibly corresponds to TRBD1 (6 bases). This receptor was identified in a boy younger than two with Wiskott-Aldrich syndrome, due to receive a stem cell transplant. The sample was PBMCs, taken before TCRalphabeta/CD19-depleted stem cell transplant. CDR3 loop: CASSGGKSRQAPEAFF. In nucleotides, the CDR3 is TGTGCCAGCAGTGGAGGAAAATCCCGACAGGCCCCTGAAGCTTTCTTT.